One sample yielded the 18 T cell receptor beta chains listed below, sequenced in a study of beta chain features in type 1 diabetes. The whole isolated RNA underwent reverse transcription, so sequencing captured expressed TCRB transcripts. Using immunoSEQ multiplex PCR, the repertoire was profiled, and TCRdb retains in-frame clones only, with some absent. In the table there are 860,000 or so clones, under 20% of which are singletons. The specimen was naive CD4+ T cells from blood. The receptors originated from a woman between 18 and 29 years old in good health.

The sample holds a few counts of this clone. The rearrangement links TRBV6-6 to TRBJ1-3; 7 bases fit TRBD1. This CDR3 spans 14 amino acids. J lost 3 bases, V lost 5 bases, and 4 bases had no gene match. Germline V gene lookup returns CDR1 MNHNY and CDR2 SVGAGI (reference sequence). CDR3 nucleotides: TGTGCCAGCAGTCCTGCAGGGGGTGGAAACACCATATATTTT. Translation: CASSPAGGGNTIYF.

This chain joins TRBV6-1 and TRBJ1-1, with TRBD1 matching 7 bases. Germline-derived CDR1 and CDR2 are MNHNS and SASEGT. V trimming: 6 bases; J trimming: 3 bases; junction bases outside the gene matches: 10. This CDR3 has 15 residues. The CDR3 is CASSPGAGGDTEAFF. The CDR3 region has the DNA TGTGCCAGCAGCCCCGGAGCAGGGGGGGACACTGAAGCTTTCTTT.

V gene TRBV5-1 combines with J gene TRBJ2-6; 7 bases align to TRBD2. Germline assignment: CDR1 SGHRS and CDR2 YFSETQ. The ends lost 2 bases at V and 1 base at J; junction bases unmatched: 12. CDR3 length: 19 residues. The CDR3 nucleotides are TGCGCCAGCAGCTTTCTGCGGGGAGGGACGTTGTCTGGGGCCAACGTCCTGACTTTC. This codes for CASSFLRGGTLSGANVLTF.

The chain couples TRBV2 to TRBJ2-1, with 15 bases lining up with TRBD2. CDR3 size: 14 residues. The V gene's germline CDR1 is SNHLY and CDR2 FYNNEI. J lost 7 bases, V lost 6 bases, and 1 base had no gene match. The CDR3 reads CASRGTSGRNEQFF. Here the CDR3 DNA reads TGTGCCAGCAGGGGGACTAGCGGGAGGAATGAGCAGTTCTTC.

The chain employs TRBV29-1 and TRBJ2-7; D ambiguous. Between the trimmed V and J ends, which lost 6 bases and 3 bases, there was a span of 24 bases. The CDR3 is 16 amino acids. Germline V CDR1 and CDR2: SQVTM, ANQGSEA. CDR3 sequence reads: CSVAIGGSSLNYEQYF. For the CDR3, the DNA is TGCAGCGTCGCGATAGGCGGCAGTTCTTTAAACTACGAGCAGTACTTC.

This clone has more than one count but fewer than ten. CDR3 in DNA: TGTGCCAGCAGCTTAGCGAGTTGGGGGGCCTACGAGCAGTACTTC. Translated: CASSLASWGAYEQYF. V and J are TRBV7-2 and TRBJ2-7; D may be TRBD2 (6 bases). Between the trimmed V and J ends, which lost 0 bases and 2 bases, there was a span of 11 bases. This CDR3 has 15 residues. CDR1 and CDR2 from the germline V gene are SGHTA and FQGNSA. Using reference TRBV7-2 and TRBJ2-7 for the parts outside the CDR3, the full variable domain is GAGVSQSPSNKVTEKGKDVELRCDPISGHTALYWYRQSLGQGLEFLIYFQGNSAPDKSGLPSDRFSAERTGGSVSTLTIQRTQQEDSAVYLCASSLASWGAYEQYFGPGTRLTVT.

The table lists this clone with a few counts. The chain joins TRBV4-3 to TRBJ2-3; either TRBD1 or TRBD2 may fit D (5 bases each). V was cut by 0 bases and J by 4 bases, with 11 bases left in between. The CDR3 contains 15 residues. CDR1 is LGHNA and CDR2 is YSLEER in the germline V gene. The CDR3 loop reads CASSQDWGSADTQYF. The DNA for the CDR3 is TGCGCCAGCAGCCAAGATTGGGGGAGCGCAGATACGCAGTATTTT.

This clone has just a few counts. The chain is built from TRBV5-4 and TRBJ1-1; D remains unclear. Per germline, CDR1 SGHNT and CDR2 YYREEE (reference sequence). This CDR3 region has 13 residues. Trimming cost V 5 bases and J 1 base, with 9 bases left between them. DNA for the CDR3: TGTGCCAGCAGTCAATGGACGAACACTGAAGCTTTCTTT. This translates into CASSQWTNTEAFF.

A word on this clone: Other DNA sequences in this sample translate to the same CDR3. The chain couples TRBV20-1 to TRBJ1-1; D is unclear. V was cut by 5 bases and J by 2 bases, with 6 bases left in between. There are 11 residues in the CDR3. Germline CDR1 and CDR2: DFQATT and SNEGSKA (reference sequence). The CDR3 DNA reads as TGCAGTGCTGACGAAAACACTGAAGCTTTCTTT. Encoded protein: CSADENTEAFF.

This clone was seen a handful of times. The chain recombines TRBV9 with TRBJ2-7; 8 nucleotides line up with TRBD1. Germline V gives CDR1 SGDLS, CDR2 YYNGEE. J gave up 4 bases and V 3 bases, and 6 bases lay outside the gene matches. CDR3 length: 14 residues. The CDR3 is CASSADRAGYEQYF. CDR3 sequence (DNA): TGTGCCAGCAGCGCGGACAGGGCGGGTTACGAGCAGTACTTC.

This clone was counted between two and nine times. CDR3 bases: TGTGCCAGCAGTTTGGCGGTAGCGGGAGGTTATGAGCAGTTCTTC. It yields the protein CASSLAVAGGYEQFF. The chain couples TRBV27 to TRBJ2-1; 10 bases map to TRBD2. The CDR3 runs 15 residues. In germline, CDR1 is MNHEY, CDR2 SMNVEV (reference sequence). V shed 3 bases and J 8 bases; nucleotides not matched to a gene: 7.

The chain couples TRBV7-2 to TRBJ2-5; TRBD2 is a possible D gene (6 bases). With the DNA end fitting TRBJ2-7 better, the J assignment may be wrong. The CDR3 spans 14 residues. Germline lookup yields CDR1 SGHTA and CDR2 FQGNSA. The CDR3 sequence is CASSLVRESAEQYF. The CDR3 DNA reads TGTGCCAGCAGCTTAGTACGGGAGTCGGCCGAGCAGTACTTC.

J is TRBJ2-7 and V is TRBV10-3, with TRBD2 as a possible D gene (6 bases). The CDR3 contains 13 residues. Germline V CDR1 and CDR2: ENHRY, SYGVKD. V was shortened by 9 bases and J by 9 bases, with 21 bases between the two germline ends. The CDR3 loop reads CAISHESGGSQYF. The CDR3 DNA follows: TGTGCCATTTCACACGAGAGTGGGGGGTCGCAGTACTTC.

This clone was seen only a few times. V usage is TRBV12-5 and J usage is TRBJ2-5, with D uncertain. The V and J ends lost 3 bases and 5 bases respectively, with 4 bases between them. Germline CDR1 LGHNT, CDR2 FRNRAP. This CDR3 region has 11 residues. The CDR3 coding sequence is TGTGCTAGTGGTTTCGAGGAGACCCAGTACTTC. It translates to CASGFEETQYF.

This clone was counted between two and nine times. The same CDR3 is also encoded by other DNA sequences in this sample. The rearrangement links TRBV28 to TRBJ2-7; D possibly corresponds to TRBD2 (5 bases). The CDR3 extends over 11 amino acids. V dropped 9 bases and J dropped 5 bases, with 11 bases sitting between them. The germline CDR1 and CDR2 sequences are MDHEN and SYDVKM. The CDR3 loop reads CASSWRNEQYF. CDR3 nucleotides: TGTGCCAGTTCCTGGAGGAACGAGCAGTACTTC. Complete variable domain (other parts from reference TRBV28 and TRBJ2-7): DVKVTQSSRYLVKRTGEKVFLECVQDMDHENMFWYRQDPGLGLRLIYFSYDVKMKEKGDIPEGYSVSREKKERFSLILESASTNQTSMYLCASSWRNEQYFGPGTRLTVT.

The chain has TRBV25-1 and TRBJ2-2; D ambiguous. CDR3 size: 12 residues. Germline V gene data show CDR1 as MGHDK and CDR2 as SYGVNS. V lost 2 bases to trimming and J lost 5 bases, with 3 bases between them. The CDR3 protein is CASSERTGELFF. Here the CDR3 DNA reads TGTGCCAGCAGTGAACGAACCGGGGAGCTGTTTTTT.

This sequence joins TRBV18 and TRBJ2-3; no clear D gene. The CDR3 has 11 residues. Deletions cut 4 bases from V and 5 bases from J, with 4 bases between. In germline, CDR1 is KGHSH, CDR2 LQKENI. The CDR3 bases are TGTGCCAGCTCACGTCAAGATACGCAGTATTTT. Translated: CASSRQDTQYF. Combining the CDR3 with reference TRBV18 and TRBJ2-3 gives the whole variable domain NAGVMQNPRHLVRRRGQEARLRCSPMKGHSHVYWYRQLPEEGLKFMVYLQKENIIDESGMPKERFSAEFPKEGPSILRIQQVVRGDSAAYFCASSRQDTQYFGPGTRLTVL.

This clone was recorded a few times. V is TRBV10-3 and J is TRBJ2-7; TRBD2 aligns across 15 bases. J lost 1 base, V lost 6 bases, and 1 base had no gene match. This CDR3 has 15 amino acids. Per the germline V gene, CDR1 is ENHRY and CDR2 is SYGVKD. The CDR3 spells CAISGTSGRSYEQYF. The CDR3 DNA sequence: TGTGCCATCAGCGGGACTAGCGGGAGGTCCTACGAGCAGTACTTC.